This entry lists 19 T cell receptor beta chains sequenced from one sample in a study of tumor-infiltrating lymphocytes in localized non-small cell lung cancer. Sequencing was performed with immunoSEQ multiplex PCR; in TCRdb, only in-frame clones are kept and a portion is missing. The repertoire holds thousands of clones, with over 70% as singletons. What was sequenced was uninvolved lung tissue not adjacent to the tumor. These receptor sequences come from a human donor with non-small cell lung cancer.

V is TRBV28 and J is TRBJ1-2; tentative D call: TRBD1 (6 bases). The length of the CDR3 is 16 residues. V dropped 2 bases and J dropped 4 bases, with 17 bases sitting between them. Germline V gives CDR1 MDHEN, CDR2 SYDVKM. The CDR3 spells CASSLRRGGQIYGYTF. CDR3 nucleotides: TGTGCCAGCAGTTTAAGGCGTGGGGGGCAGATCTATGGCTACACCTTC.

This clone was found a few times. The chain has TRBV6-6 and TRBJ2-3; 7 bases map to TRBD2. V shed 11 bases, J shed 2 bases, and the junction held 7 bases outside the gene matches. CDR3 length: 13 residues. Germline V lookup: CDR1 MNHNY, CDR2 SVGAGI (reference sequence). The CDR3 DNA sequence: TGTGCCGGGGGGACTACTCTCACAGATACGCAGTATTTT. This sequence encodes CAGGTTLTDTQYF.

This clone occurred a few times. The V gene is TRBV29-1, the J gene TRBJ2-5; 7 positions agree with TRBD1. CDR3 length: 13 residues. V shed 8 bases, J shed 1 base, and the junction held 7 bases outside the gene matches. Per germline, CDR1 SQVTM and CDR2 ANQGSEA. The CDR3 DNA is TGCAGCACCAGGACAGGATCCCAAGAGACCCAGTACTTC. Its translation: CSTRTGSQETQYF.

This chain uses TRBV30 with TRBJ1-5; D call uncertain. The V gene lost 0 bases and the J gene lost 1 base, with 4 bases spanning the gap. The CDR3 runs to 13 residues. Germline CDR1 is GTSNPN and CDR2 is SVGIG (reference sequence). CDR3 residues: CAWSVNSNQPQHF. As DNA, the CDR3 is TGTGCCTGGAGTGTAAACAGCAATCAGCCCCAGCATTTT.

The chain joins TRBV28 to TRBJ2-1; D possibly corresponds to TRBD1 (6 bases). The germline gives CDR1 MDHEN, CDR2 SYDVKM. This CDR3 contains 14 residues. Trimming took off 3 bases at V and 2 bases at J, with 8 bases between the two ends. In DNA, the CDR3 is TGTGCCAGCAGTTTGGACAGTACCTACAATGAGCAGTTCTTC. It codes for CASSLDSTYNEQFF.

The chain uses TRBV5-6 and TRBJ2-1; no clear D. The length of the CDR3 is 12 residues. V was pared by 2 bases and J by 0 bases, with 0 bases between. The germline CDR1 and CDR2 sequences are SGHDT and YYEEEE. DNA of the CDR3: TGTGCCAGCAGCTTCTCCTACAATGAGCAGTTCTTC. Protein product: CASSFSYNEQFF.

This clone showed up just a few times. This chain connects TRBV27 to TRBJ1-1; unclear D gene. Between the trimmed V and J ends, which lost 3 bases and 4 bases, there was a span of 9 bases. This CDR3 comprises 13 residues. Germline CDR1 reads MNHEY; CDR2 reads SMNVEV (reference sequence). The CDR3 DNA follows: TGTGCCAGCAGTTTGGGGATATCCACTGAAGCTTTCTTT. It specifies CASSLGISTEAFF.

This clone was counted a few times. The V call is TRBV5-1, the J call TRBJ2-1; D perhaps matches TRBD2 (6 bases). Trimming pared 0 bases from V and 5 bases from J, leaving 12 bases between. Germline V gene lookup returns CDR1 SGHRS and CDR2 YFSETQ. The length of the CDR3 is 15 residues. The CDR3 sequence: CASSLAPGLHNEQFF. The DNA for the CDR3 is TGCGCCAGCAGCTTGGCTCCGGGACTCCACAATGAGCAGTTCTTC. Full variable domain (remainder filled in from reference TRBV5-1 and TRBJ2-1): KAGVTQTPRYLIKTRGQQVTLSCSPISGHRSVSWYQQTPGQGLQFLFEYFSETQRNKGNFPGRFSGRQFSNSRSEMNVSTLELGDSALYLCASSLAPGLHNEQFFGPGTRLTVL.

The chain recombines TRBV29-1 with TRBJ1-1; 9 nucleotides align to TRBD1. Trimming took 4 bases from V and 0 from J; bases not matched to a gene: 15. Germline CDR1 reads SQVTM; CDR2 reads ANQGSEA. CDR3 length: 18 residues. The CDR3 coding sequence is TGCAGCGTTGCCGGGACAGGGTTGATTTGGGGCATGAACACTGAAGCTTTCTTT. This encodes CSVAGTGLIWGMNTEAFF.

This chain links TRBV19 with TRBJ2-2, with a tentative D call TRBD1 (8 bases). Germline assignment: CDR1 LNHDA and CDR2 SQIVND (reference sequence). Trimming stripped 6 bases from V and 6 bases from J, with 26 bases between. This CDR3 has 18 residues. The CDR3 DNA is TGTGCCAGTAGAAAAACCTCCGGGAGGACAGGGAAGGCCGGGGAGCTGTTTTTT. As protein: CASRKTSGRTGKAGELFF.

V usage is TRBV30 and J usage is TRBJ2-1; possible D gene TRBD1, 5 bases. The germline V and J ends were trimmed by 0 bases and 7 bases, with 13 bases remaining between them. The CDR3 totals 14 residues. Germline V CDR1 and CDR2: GTSNPN, SVGIG (reference sequence). CDR3: CAWSVGAQGNEQFF. In DNA, the CDR3 is TGTGCCTGGAGTGTTGGGGCCCAGGGAAATGAGCAGTTCTTC.

This chain connects TRBV27 to TRBJ2-5; 8 bases are shared with TRBD2. The trim removed 4 bases at V and 2 bases at J, leaving 9 bases unmatched. CDR3 size: 16 residues. Germline values: CDR1 MNHEY, CDR2 SMNVEV (reference sequence). CDR3 residues: CASSSRWTSSQETQYF. CDR3 coding DNA: TGTGCCAGCAGTTCACGCTGGACTAGCAGTCAAGAGACCCAGTACTTC.

The V and J genes are TRBV5-1 and TRBJ2-7, with 10 positions matching TRBD1. Germline loops: CDR1 SGHRS, CDR2 YFSETQ. The length of the CDR3 is 16 residues. J was trimmed by 2 bases and V by 4 bases; bases with no gene match: 9. CDR3 sequence: CASSTPGQGFPYEQYF. The CDR3 DNA reads as TGCGCCAGCAGCACGCCGGGACAGGGGTTCCCCTACGAGCAGTACTTC.

The V and J genes are TRBV4-1 and TRBJ2-7, with D hard to call. CDR3 length equals 15 residues. Germline V gene sequence: CDR1 MGHRA, CDR2 YSYEKL. V was cut by 1 base and J by 1 base, with 11 bases left in between. CDR3 nucleotide sequence: TGCGCCAGCAGCCAAGCACAGACGACGTCCTACGAGCAGTACTTC. As protein: CASSQAQTTSYEQYF.

This clone is a singleton in its sample. The J gene is TRBJ2-1, the V gene TRBV6-1; tentatively, D is TRBD1 (6 bases). The germline CDR1 and CDR2 sequences are MNHNS and SASEGT. The CDR3 has 17 residues. Trimming took off 2 bases at V and 7 bases at J, with 21 bases between the two ends. The CDR3 DNA reads as TGTGCCAGCAGTGAAAATTTGGGTCAGGGGCGTTCAAATGAGCAGTTCTTC. Translating it yields CASSENLGQGRSNEQFF.

This rearrangement joins TRBV27 to TRBJ2-3, with 10 bases aligning to TRBD1. Per germline, CDR1 MNHEY and CDR2 SMNVEV (reference sequence). The CDR3 covers 15 residues. The ends lost 3 bases at V and 7 bases at J; junction bases unmatched: 7. The CDR3 reads CASSFRDRGRHTQYF. Here the CDR3 DNA reads TGTGCCAGCAGTTTTCGGGACAGGGGCAGGCATACGCAGTATTTT.

The rearrangement joins TRBV6-6 to TRBJ1-5, with D possibly being TRBD1 (5 bases). Germline-derived CDR1 and CDR2 are MNHNY and SVGAGI (reference sequence). The length of the CDR3 is 16 residues. Trimming cost V 1 base and J 3 bases, with 13 bases left between them. The CDR3 is CASSYFLDNTNQPQHF. DNA for the CDR3: TGTGCCAGCAGTTACTTCTTGGACAATACCAATCAGCCCCAGCATTTT.

The chain recombines TRBV4-1 with TRBJ1-2, with 7 bases fitting TRBD1. Germline CDR1 reads MGHRA; CDR2 reads YSYEKL. V shed 1 base, J shed 1 base, and the junction held 3 bases outside the gene matches. The CDR3 is 15 residues long. This CDR3 is CASSQGQGLNYGYTF. Written as DNA, the CDR3 is TGCGCCAGCAGCCAAGGACAGGGACTTAACTATGGCTACACCTTC.

The chain recombines TRBV19 with TRBJ2-1; 9 bases line up with TRBD2. The CDR3 loop spans 20 amino acids. CDR1 is LNHDA and CDR2 is SQIVND in the germline V gene (reference sequence). With V trimmed by 3 bases and J by 0 bases, 15 bases remained unmatched. The CDR3 region has the DNA TGTGCCAGTAGTATCTACGGGACTAGCATTGGGACCCACTCCTACAATGAGCAGTTCTTC. It yields the protein CASSIYGTSIGTHSYNEQFF.